This T cell receptor beta chain originates from a study of T cell clones after liver transplantation. The germline CDR1 and CDR2 sequences are SGHVS and FQNEAQ. Trimming left V 1 base short and J 0 bases short, with 8 bases between. The CDR3 covers 15 residues. Study-wide findings and caveats: Graft donor-reactive T cells possibly entered the graft instead of undergoing deletion.

Turning to this clone: What it binds is unknown.

The data were produced by immunoSEQ multiplex PCR, yet TCRdb's version contains in-frame clones alone and is incomplete. This table has about 75,000 clones, 80% to 85% appearing once. The source material was CD4+ T cells from blood, sampled about 50 months after liver transplant. The chain is built from TRBV7-8 and TRBJ2-3; D is uncertain. This TCR was recovered from a human patient who received a liver transplant. Certain T cells may be donor cells from the graft. CDR3 amino acids: CASSLVYRSTDTQYF. CDR3 DNA: TGTGCCAGCAGCTTAGTTTATCGGAGCACAGATACGCAGTATTTT.